The rows below give T cell receptor beta chains drawn from one sample of a study of OX40 agonist ivuxolimab in advanced cancers. Assay used: immunoSEQ multiplex PCR; TCRdb lists only in-frame clones, some missing. The sample includes tens of thousands of clones, 75% to 90% of them seen just once. Specimen: CD4+ or CD8+ T cells sorted from blood, collected in a trial of the OX40 agonist ivuxolimab. The origin of the receptors is an adult with an advanced solid tumor such as melanoma, head and neck, liver or kidney cancer. Each CDR3 is given with its conserved first and last residue. The D gene is left open where the match is weak. The listing skips clone size in some rows; elsewhere it reads once, few, many or a size class.

J	D	V	size	DNA	CDR3
TRBJ2-5	-	TRBV7-9	-	TGTGCCAGCAGCTTAGAATTGGGGGGAGTGGTGCGAGAGACCCAGTACTTC	CASSLELGGVVRETQYF
TRBJ2-7	-	TRBV10-3	-	TGTGCCATCAGTCCGGGCCAGGGGAATGCCGAGCAGTACTTC	CAISPGQGNAEQYF
TRBJ1-2	TRBD1	TRBV27	-	TGTGCCAGCAGTTTAGGACAGGGTAAAGGGGACTATGGCTACACCTTC	CASSLGQGKGDYGYTF
TRBJ2-3	-	TRBV7-6	-	TGTGCCAGCAGCTCACCCGGTGCTAGTTCTAATACGCAGTATTTT	CASSSPGASSNTQYF
TRBJ2-1	TRBD2	TRBV27	-	TGTGCCAGCAGTTTACTAGCGGGAGGCTCCTACAATGAGCAGTTCTTC	CASSLLAGGSYNEQFF
TRBJ2-2	TRBD2	TRBV11-2	few	TGTGCCAGCAGCGGGCTTAGCGGGAGGAACACCGGGGAGCTGTTTTTT	CASSGLSGRNTGELFF
TRBJ2-2	TRBD1	TRBV5-1	-	TGCGCCAGCAGCGTGGGGGACAGGGATCTGACCGGGGAGCTGTTTTTT	CASSVGDRDLTGELFF
TRBJ2-5	TRBD2	TRBV18	-	TGTGCCAGCTCACCACCTGGCGCGGCGGGGGGAGAGACCCAGTACTTC	CASSPPGAAGGETQYF
TRBJ2-5	TRBD2	TRBV15	once	TGTGCCACCAGCAGAGGGGGGGCGGGAGGGCCTACAGAGACCCAGTACTTC	CATSRGGAGGPTETQYF
TRBJ1-1	-	TRBV20-1	-	TGCAGTGCCGTCAGGACTGGAGAAGCTTTCTTT	CSAVRTGEAFF